The 6 T cell receptor beta chains reported below all come from one sample, sequenced in a study of blood T cells in healthy people across ages. Through a sample-barcoded 5' primer and a J-beta primer mix, a second PCR was run for roughly 6 to 11 cycles. TCRdb used MiXCR to reprocess the 5' RACE reads, holding one entry per CDR3 protein. The data show a few hundred thousand distinct CDR3 sequences, about 27% seen once. This sample also belongs to another study, concerning T cells of mothers and their children.

Specimen: blood. The receptors stem from a boy aged 2-15 years in good health.

The table lists this clonotype with a few counts. The V and J genes are TRBV7-8 and TRBJ2-1, with D perhaps given as TRBD1 or TRBD2 (5 bases each). Germline CDR1 is SGHVS and CDR2 is FQNEAQ. This CDR3 contains 21 residues. Trimming left V 4 bases short and J 5 bases short, with 33 bases between. The CDR3 DNA reads TGTGCCAGCAGCTCTCCTAGTACACACGAAATTATGTGGGACGCAGACAATGAGCAGTTCTTC. Its protein is CASSSPSTHEIMWDADNEQFF.

This chain connects TRBV5-1 to TRBJ1-2, with D possibly matching TRBD1 (6 bases). The CDR3 totals 17 residues. Germline CDR1 SGHRS, CDR2 YFSETQ. Trimming removed 1 base at V and 2 bases at J, with 18 bases between. The CDR3 nucleotides are TGCGCCAGCAGCTTGCCGACAGGAGGGGCAAGGAACTATGGCTACACCTTC. Encoded protein: CASSLPTGGARNYGYTF. Looking up the rest from reference TRBV5-1 and TRBJ1-2 gives the full variable domain: KAGVTQTPRYLIKTRGQQVTLSCSPISGHRSVSWYQQTPGQGLQFLFEYFSETQRNKGNFPGRFSGRQFSNSRSEMNVSTLELGDSALYLCASSLPTGGARNYGYTFGSGTRLTVV.

Only a few counts were recorded for this clonotype. The chain couples TRBV6-6 to TRBJ1-2; 7 positions match TRBD1. CDR1 and CDR2 (germline): MNHNY, SVGAGI (reference sequence). The CDR3 sequence is 14 residues long. J was trimmed by 0 bases and V by 6 bases; bases with no gene match: 4. CDR3 coding DNA: TGTGCCAGCAGGCAGGGGGTTGCTAACTATGGCTACACCTTC. This translates into CASRQGVANYGYTF.

A few counts support this clonotype. This chain joins TRBV20-1 and TRBJ2-2, with TRBD2 as a possible D gene (5 bases). Trimming took off 2 bases at V and 3 bases at J, with 10 bases between the two ends. Germline V gene lookup returns CDR1 DFQATT and CDR2 SNEGSKA (reference sequence). CDR3 length: 14 residues. CDR3 loop: CSARRGSDTGELFF. As DNA, the CDR3 is TGCAGTGCTAGAAGAGGGTCTGACACCGGGGAGCTGTTTTTT.

The chain uses TRBV6-5 and TRBJ2-5, with D uncertain. This CDR3 has 13 residues. The germline gives CDR1 MNHEY, CDR2 SVGAGI. Trimming stripped 2 bases from V and 4 bases from J, with 8 bases between. The chain's CDR3 is CASSYARGETQYF. As DNA, the CDR3 is TGTGCCAGCAGTTACGCCCGAGGAGAGACCCAGTACTTC.

The V gene is TRBV6-1, the J gene TRBJ2-1; 10 bases match TRBD1. CDR3 length: 17 amino acids. CDR1 and CDR2 from the germline V gene are MNHNS and SASEGT. The V segment lost 6 bases and the J segment 5 bases; nucleotides outside the gene matches: 13. The CDR3 loop is CASSTSRRQGANNEQFF. DNA of the CDR3: TGTGCCAGCAGCACCTCAAGGAGACAGGGGGCCAACAATGAGCAGTTCTTC.